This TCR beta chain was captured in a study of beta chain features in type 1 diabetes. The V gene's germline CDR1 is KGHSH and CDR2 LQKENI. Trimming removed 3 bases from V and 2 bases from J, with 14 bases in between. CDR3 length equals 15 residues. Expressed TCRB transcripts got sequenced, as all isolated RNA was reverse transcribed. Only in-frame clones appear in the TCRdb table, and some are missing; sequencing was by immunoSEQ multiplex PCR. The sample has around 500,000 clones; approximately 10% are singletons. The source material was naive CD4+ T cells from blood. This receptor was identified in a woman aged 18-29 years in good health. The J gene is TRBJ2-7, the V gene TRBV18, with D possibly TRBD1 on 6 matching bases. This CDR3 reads CASSPSYRATYEQYF. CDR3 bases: TGTGCCAGCTCACCGAGCTACAGGGCTACCTACGAGCAGTACTTC.